This TCR beta chain appears in the sequencing data of a study of T-cell reconstitution after alpha-beta-depleted transplantation in children. Trimming cost V 1 base and J 4 bases, with 8 bases left between them. The CDR3 totals 14 residues. Looked up from germline, CDR1 is LGHDT and CDR2 is YNNKEL (reference sequence). The TCRbeta library incorporated unique molecular identifiers. TCRdb re-derived calls from the PCR reads in MiXCR, one entry per CDR3 protein. The table has about 200,000 distinct CDR3 sequences, about 7% seen once. The sequenced sample was PBMCs, obtained before TCRalphabeta/CD19-depleted stem cell transplant. The TCR was taken from a boy aged 2 to 10 with acute lymphoblastic leukemia, due to receive a stem cell transplant. This chain joins TRBV3-1 and TRBJ2-1; the D is unclear. CDR3: CASSQGSAYNEQFF. CDR3 DNA: TGTGCCAGCAGCCAAGGGTCAGCATACAATGAGCAGTTCTTC.